This T cell receptor beta chain was sequenced during a study of T cells in Graves' hyperthyroidism and ophthalmopathy. Amplified regions were TCR beta CDR3 sequences from RNA transcripts. A first-round RT-PCR of the TCR CDR3 used the HTBI primer set. TCRdb reprocessed the multiplex PCR reads with MiXCR, giving one entry per CDR3 protein. The sample includes 350,000 or so distinct CDR3 sequences, roughly 18% of them seen just once. CDR3 size: 13 residues. V lost 6 bases and J lost 6, with 12 bases in between. Fresh peripheral blood, about 9.9 ml, yielded the PBMCs. This clonotype was recorded many times. What it binds is unknown. Findings of the study overall: Researchers found most expanded thyroid clonotypes above 0.001 in blood as well.

This sequence was found in a woman aged 40 to 50 with Graves' ophthalmopathy. What was sequenced was blood. The chain carries TRBV12-3 or TRBV12-4 and TRBJ1-5; tentative D call: TRBD1 (5 bases). CDR3 nucleotide sequence: TGTGCCAGCAGGGGACTGCCGGGTCAGCCCCAGCATTTT. Amino acids: CASRGLPGQPQHF.